These 18 T cell receptor beta chains were all obtained from the same sample, sequenced in a study of tumor and adjacent non-tumor tissue in lung cancer. TCRbeta libraries were built with three rounds of nested PCR, modified from ARM-PCR. TCRdb reprocessed the multiplex PCR reads via MiXCR and lists one record per CDR3 protein. The sample lists some 100,000 distinct CDR3 sequences; about 60% were seen once. This sample's RNA came from whole unsorted tissue. More than 3 cm separated this lung sample from the edge of the tumor. Input material: distant non-tumor lung tissue. All receptors come from a man aged 30 to 39 with non-small cell lung cancer.

This clonotype has more than one count but fewer than ten. A much larger clone differs by one base, so this may be a read error. V is TRBV7-8 and J is TRBJ1-4; D remains ambiguous. In germline, CDR1 is SGHVS, CDR2 FQNEAQ. The CDR3 spans 12 residues. Trimming took 7 bases from V and 7 from J, leaving 10 bases between them. CDR3 coding DNA: TGTGCCAGCACCCCCGGCGGTGAAAAACTGTTTTTT. This codes for CASTPGGEKLFF.

Note on this clonotype: The conserved phenylalanine or tryptophan is not found at the CDR3 terminus, so this likely reflects a read error. The chain has TRBV11-3 and TRBJ2-1, with 8 bases identical to TRBD2. The germline CDR1 and CDR2 sequences are SGHNT and YENEEA. The CDR3 runs 15 residues. Germline trimming cut 1 base from V and 7 bases from J; bases unmatched to any gene: 6. CDR3 sequence reads: CASSLGTGGDNEQFS. Written as DNA, the CDR3 is TGTGCCAGCAGCTTAGGTACGGGAGGGGATAATGAGCAGTTCTCC.

Ten or more counts support this clonotype. V gene TRBV20-1 combines with J gene TRBJ2-3, with TRBD2 identical over 10 bases. This CDR3 spans 14 amino acids. Trimming took 6 bases from V and 2 from J; bases not matched to a gene: 5. Germline assignment: CDR1 DFQATT and CDR2 SNEGSKA (reference sequence). This CDR3 reads CSALLAGATDTQYF. The DNA for the CDR3 is TGCAGTGCGCTGCTAGCGGGGGCCACAGATACGCAGTATTTT.

A remark on this clonotype: The CDR3 does not end in the conserved phenylalanine or tryptophan, so this is likely a read error. It is unclear where the CDR3 begins or ends on the DNA, so no DNA is shown, and the CDR3 is as TCRdb lists it. CDR3 loop: CASSSPIAEKSSYNEHFC. This chain links TRBV28 with TRBJ2-1; the table's D call TRBD2 went unverified against the DNA. The CDR3 is 18 amino acids long, termini counted. Germline-derived CDR1 and CDR2 are MDHEN and SYDVKM.

Worth noting for this clonotype: The junction shows a germline mismatch at one end, possibly a read error. V and J are TRBV7-3 and TRBJ2-3; D tentatively reads TRBD1 or TRBD2 (5 bases each). This CDR3 contains 16 residues. The V gene's germline CDR1 is SGHTA and CDR2 FQGTGA. The CDR3 bases are TGTACCAGCAGCTTAAGGGGACCCATTGACACAGATACGCAGTATTTT. Its translation is CTSSLRGPIDTDTQYF.

This clonotype was seen many times. V gene TRBV12-3 or TRBV12-4 combines with J gene TRBJ1-1, with 7 nucleotides matching TRBD1. CDR3 size: 14 residues. V was clipped by 6 bases and J by 0 bases; unmatched bases: 4. The CDR3 loop reads CASSLGQLNTEAFF. The DNA of the CDR3 is TGTGCCAGCAGCCTGGGACAGCTGAACACTGAAGCTTTCTTT.

A word on this clonotype: It may be a read error: a sequence one base away is much more abundant. This rearrangement joins TRBV5-6 to TRBJ2-5, with D unclear. This CDR3 has 13 residues. Per germline, CDR1 SGHDT and CDR2 YYEEEE. As DNA, the CDR3 is TGTGTCAGCAGCTTGAAACACCAAGAGACCCAGTACTTC. This encodes CVSSLKHQETQYF.

The chain combines TRBV29-1 with TRBJ1-1, with D unresolved. Trimming removed 0 bases from V and 8 bases from J, with 13 bases in between. The CDR3 runs 13 residues. CDR1 and CDR2 (germline): SQVTM, ANQGSEA. CDR3 region: CSVEDWGRGEAFF. In DNA form, the CDR3 reads TGCAGCGTTGAAGACTGGGGTAGAGGCGAAGCTTTCTTT.

As regards this clonotype: A read error may produce the germline difference seen at one junction end. The chain carries TRBV4-3 and TRBJ1-1; unclear D gene. CDR3 length equals 13 residues. From germline, CDR1 is LGHNA and CDR2 YSLEER. The CDR3 loop reads CASSRFEETEAFF. The CDR3 nucleotides are TGCGCCAGCAGCCGATTCGAGGAGACTGAAGCCTTCTTT.

The table lists this clonotype with a count of one. The germline gene is not matched at one end of the junction; a read error may be the cause. J is TRBJ2-3 and V is TRBV5-6, with 10 positions matching TRBD1. Germline V gene sequence: CDR1 SGHDT, CDR2 YYEEEE. The CDR3 covers 15 residues. CDR3 protein: CASSIYDRGPDTQYF. In nucleotides, the CDR3 is TGTGCCAGCAGCATATACGACAGGGGGCCAGATACACAGTATTTT.

Regarding this clonotype: The junction and the germline gene differ at one end; a read error may be behind it. This sequence joins TRBV20-1 and TRBJ2-5; TRBD2 agrees at 10 bases. Germline V lookup: CDR1 DFQATT, CDR2 SNEGSKA (reference sequence). This CDR3 is 12 amino acids long. The CDR3 DNA reads TGCAGTGCCAGACTAGCGGGCAAGACCCTGTACTTC. Translation gives CSARLAGKTLYF.

A remark on this clonotype: A much more abundant neighbour one base away suggests this may be a read error. The chain couples TRBV7-9 to TRBJ2-1; 9 bases line up with TRBD2. This CDR3 contains 15 residues. CDR1 SEHNR and CDR2 FQNEAQ come from the germline V gene (reference sequence). In nucleotides, the CDR3 is TGTGCCAGCAGCTTAGTATACGGCGGGGGGGCCGAGCAGTCCTTC. This codes for CASSLVYGGGAEQSF.

On this clonotype: The germline gene is not matched at one end of the junction; a read error may be the cause. The chain has TRBV11-2 and TRBJ1-1; possible D gene TRBD1, 6 bases. CDR3 length: 14 residues. In germline, CDR1 is SGHAT, CDR2 FQNNGV. CDR3 bases: TGTGACAGCAGCCCGGGGGGCGCGAGCTCTGAAGCTTTCTTT. This encodes CDSSPGGASSEAFF.

The chain recombines TRBV5-1 with TRBJ1-1; the match to TRBD1 covers 12 bases. The CDR3 has 15 residues. J was trimmed by 12 bases and V by 8 bases; bases with no gene match: 17. CDR1 is SGHRS, CDR2 YFSETQ, per germline. The CDR3 nucleotides read TGCGCCAGTAGCGCGAGCTACGGGACAGGGGGCGCGACTTTCTTT. Protein: CASSASYGTGGATFF.

Remarks on this clonotype: One base away lies a much larger clone, so this may be a sequencing read error. J is TRBJ2-3 and V is TRBV20-1; the D is unclear. CDR1 and CDR2 (germline): DFQATT, SNEGSKA (reference sequence). The CDR3 is made up of 13 amino acids. V was cut by 5 bases and J by 6 bases, with 15 bases left in between. The chain's CDR3 is CSAPCTGVDTQYF. The CDR3 coding sequence is TGCAGTGCTCCCTGTACTGGGGTCGATACGCAGTATTTT.

As regards this clonotype: A clone one base away is much larger, so this may be a read error. The chain uses TRBV4-1 and TRBJ1-6; no clear D gene. Germline V gene data show CDR1 as MGHRA and CDR2 as YSYEKL. The CDR3 spans 14 residues. The CDR3 loop is CASSLDGTNSPLYF. CDR3 DNA: TGCGCCAGCAGCCTGGACGGTACCAATTCACCCCTCTACTTT.

The gene calls are TRBV30 and TRBJ2-2, with D possibly TRBD2 on 6 matching bases. Germline CDR1 GTSNPN, CDR2 SVGIG (reference sequence). The CDR3 consists of 16 residues. The V end was cut by 0 bases, the J end by 7 bases, with 18 bases between. The CDR3 DNA reads TGTGCCTGGAGTGTATGGGAGGAGATGCGCAGCGGGGAGCTGTTTTTT. Amino acid sequence: CAWSVWEEMRSGELFF.

V is TRBV20-1 and J is TRBJ2-1, with 8 bases fitting TRBD2. CDR1 is DFQATT and CDR2 is SNEGSKA in the germline V gene (reference sequence). J was trimmed by 15 bases and V by 5 bases; bases with no gene match: 18. This CDR3 is built from 14 residues. The CDR3 loop reads CSARREASYNVRFF. CDR3 DNA sequence: TGCAGTGCTCGGCGGGAGGCCTCCTACAATGTGCGGTTCTTC.